This T cell receptor (beta chain) stems from a study of cytomegalovirus exposure and HLA in healthy donors. Broader study findings: A prior analysis recorded that most TCR beta V segments were productive about 87% or about 30% of the time. The study dropped some indistinguishable V segments, TRBV6-2 and TRBV6-3 among them.

With 60 Vbeta and 13 Jbeta primers, the PCR was carried out. TCRdb keeps only in-frame clones here, not all; method: immunoSEQ multiplex PCR. Of 95,000 to 100,000 clones in the sample, approximately 76% are singletons; the top ten hold 2% to 2.5%. V lost 4 bases to trimming and J lost 0 bases, with 14 bases between them. Germline V lookup: CDR1 MRHNA, CDR2 SNTAGT. The CDR3 sequence is 16 residues long. This clone was detected a few times. Its specificity is unknown. Sequenced sample: PBMCs. The chain combines TRBV6-4 with TRBJ2-3; D may be TRBD2 (6 bases). The receptor was isolated from a man aged 40-49 years in good health and CMV-seronegative. CDR3 region: CASSAYGGDSTDTQYF. CDR3 in DNA: TGTGCCAGCAGTGCCTATGGCGGGGATAGCACAGATACGCAGTATTTT.